What follows are 31 T cell receptor beta chains derived from one specimen sequenced in a study of blood T cell repertoires in COVID-19. Some clones are missing from TCRdb's copy, which holds only in-frame ones; the method was immunoSEQ multiplex PCR. The sample consists of some 140,000 clones, 65% to 80% of them appearing once. Sequences were obtained from peripheral blood. All receptors come from an elderly man with acute or convalescent COVID-19.

The V and J genes are TRBV4-3 and TRBJ2-1, with 13 bases lining up with TRBD2. The germline gives CDR1 LGHNA, CDR2 YSLEER. The CDR3 runs to 15 residues. After removal of 2 bases from V and 10 bases from J, the junction contained 5 bases not matched to a gene. The CDR3 spells CASSQTSGGAHEQFF. Written as DNA, the CDR3 is TGCGCCAGCAGCCAAACTAGCGGGGGGGCCCACGAGCAGTTCTTC.

This rearrangement joins TRBV7-2 to TRBJ2-2, with 10 bases lining up with TRBD2. The length of the CDR3 is 17 residues. Trimming removed 1 base from V and 0 bases from J; junction bases left unmatched: 2. Germline loops: CDR1 SGHTA, CDR2 FQGNSA. The CDR3 region is CASSLGTSGANTGELFF. CDR3 DNA: TGTGCCAGCAGCTTAGGTACTAGCGGGGCGAACACCGGGGAGCTGTTTTTT.

Only a few counts were recorded for this clone. This chain uses TRBV28 with TRBJ1-3, with D maybe TRBD1 (5 bases). This CDR3 comprises 13 residues. With 3 bases removed from V and 7 bases from J, the gap between germline ends came to 10 bases. CDR1 is MDHEN and CDR2 is SYDVKM in the germline V gene. The CDR3: CASSFIRGNTIYF. In DNA form, the CDR3 reads TGTGCCAGCAGTTTCATTCGGGGGAACACCATATATTTT.

The CDR3 protein is CASSKEEGGGVSNEKLFF. CDR3 nucleotides: TGTGCCAGCAGCAAAGAAGAGGGAGGAGGAGTGAGCAATGAAAAACTGTTTTTT. The chain recombines TRBV21-1 with TRBJ1-4. TRBV21-1 is assigned pseudogene status. This CDR3 contains 18 residues.

This chain uses TRBV6-5 with TRBJ2-1; D is uncertain. Germline V lookup: CDR1 MNHEY, CDR2 SVGAGI. This CDR3 has 14 amino acids. Trimming shortened V by 6 bases and J by 5 bases, and 14 bases separated the two germline ends. CDR3 bases: TGTGCCAGCAGGAGACACCTCGGCAACAATGAGCAGTTCTTC. This translates into CASRRHLGNNEQFF.

The V and J genes are TRBV2 and TRBJ1-1, with a weak D call TRBD1 (6 bases). The CDR3 sequence is 13 residues long. CDR1 and CDR2 (germline): SNHLY, FYNNEI. V dropped 7 bases and J dropped 5 bases, with 14 bases sitting between them. The CDR3 DNA is TGTGCCAGCACGAAGGGGGTTGGGACTGAAGCTTTCTTT. This codes for CASTKGVGTEAFF.

This chain connects TRBV7-2 to TRBJ2-7; D perhaps matches TRBD2 (5 bases). In germline, CDR1 is SGHTA, CDR2 FQGNSA. The length of the CDR3 is 14 residues. The V end lost 5 bases, the J end lost 4 bases, and 15 bases lay between the germline ends. CDR3 nucleotide sequence: TGTGCCAGCAGCCCCGACTATCTCCCATACGAGCAGTACTTC. This codes for CASSPDYLPYEQYF.

Comment on this clone: The sample holds other DNA sequences that translate to the same CDR3. The chain couples TRBV19 to TRBJ1-5; 11 bases map to TRBD1. The CDR3 runs 14 residues. With V trimmed by 6 bases and J by 6 bases, 4 bases remained unmatched. The germline gives CDR1 LNHDA, CDR2 SQIVND (reference sequence). The CDR3 sequence: CASSPGQGGQPQHF. Written as DNA, the CDR3 is TGTGCCAGTAGCCCGGGACAGGGGGGTCAGCCCCAGCATTTT.

This clone was recorded a few times. The rearrangement uses TRBV7-2 and TRBJ2-3; 9 bases are a match to TRBD1. The CDR3 consists of 16 residues. Germline lookup yields CDR1 SGHTA and CDR2 FQGNSA. The V and J ends lost 4 bases and 4 bases, in that order; junction bases with no gene match: 9. The CDR3 loop reads CASSSRDRVGSDTQYF. The CDR3 coding sequence is TGTGCCAGCAGCTCCCGGGACAGGGTAGGGTCAGATACGCAGTATTTT.

This clone was recorded a few times. This chain links TRBV5-5 with TRBJ1-1, with TRBD1 identical over 9 bases. The CDR3 contains 16 residues. The trim removed 4 bases at V and 1 base at J, leaving 8 bases unmatched. CDR1 is SGHKS and CDR2 is YYEKEE in the germline V gene (reference sequence). The CDR3 DNA reads as TGTGCCAGCAGCCGATTGGGACAGGGAAAGAACACTGAAGCTTTCTTT. As protein: CASSRLGQGKNTEAFF.

This chain's CDR3 is CASSPSGEETQYF. DNA for the CDR3: TGTGCCAGCAGCCCCAGCGGGGAAGAGACCCAGTACTTC. V and J are TRBV7-3 and TRBJ2-5; 7 nucleotides line up with TRBD2. In germline, CDR1 is SGHTA, CDR2 FQGTGA. The CDR3 loop spans 13 amino acids. Losses at the gene ends were 5 bases for V and 3 bases for J; bases not matched to a gene: 3.

The V call is TRBV5-4, the J call TRBJ2-5, with 7 bases fitting TRBD2. The CDR3 has 15 amino acids. Unmatched junction bases numbered 12, after V lost 4 bases and J lost 6 bases. Germline V gene sequence: CDR1 SGHNT, CDR2 YYREEE (reference sequence). This CDR3 reads CASSTGKGGLQTQYF. As DNA, the CDR3 is TGTGCCAGCAGCACCGGCAAGGGAGGGTTGCAGACCCAGTACTTC.

The chain is built from TRBV3-1 (or the pseudogene TRBV3-2) and TRBJ1-5; D call uncertain. CDR1 is LGHDT and CDR2 is YNNKEL in the germline V gene (reference sequence). The CDR3 spans 13 residues. The V end was cut by 0 bases, the J end by 7 bases, with 7 bases between. CDR3 coding DNA: TGTGCCAGCAGCCAAGATCTCTTGCAGCCCCAGCATTTT. The encoded protein is CASSQDLLQPQHF.

The CDR3 is CASSPRTGGLSEQYF. CDR3 bases: TGTGCCAGCAGCCCAAGGACAGGGGGTCTATCCGAGCAGTACTTC. The V and J genes are TRBV11-1 and TRBJ2-7; TRBD1 agrees at 10 bases. Germline values: CDR1 SGHAT, CDR2 FQDESV (reference sequence). The length of the CDR3 is 15 residues. Unmatched junction bases numbered 10, after V lost 5 bases and J lost 6 bases.

This clone appeared a few times. V is TRBV6-1 and J is TRBJ2-3; weak D call: TRBD1 (5 bases). V lost 3 bases and J lost 7, with 11 bases in between. Germline V CDR1 and CDR2: MNHNS, SASEGT. The CDR3 is 13 residues long. CDR3 protein: CASSDAGSNTQYF. CDR3 coding DNA: TGTGCCAGCAGTGACGCAGGGTCCAATACGCAGTATTTT.

This chain links TRBV5-1 with TRBJ1-5; tentatively, D is TRBD1 (6 bases). Germline CDR1 reads SGHRS; CDR2 reads YFSETQ. The CDR3 contains 15 residues. V gave up 5 bases and J gave up 1 base, with 13 bases separating them. DNA for the CDR3: TGCGCCAGCAGAAGGGAGACAGGAAGCAATCAGCCCCAGCATTTT. This encodes CASRRETGSNQPQHF.

The rearrangement links TRBV7-9 to TRBJ1-1; the D is unclear. Germline lookup yields CDR1 SEHNR and CDR2 FQNEAQ (reference sequence). The V gene lost 7 bases and the J gene lost 0 bases, with 12 bases spanning the gap. This CDR3 region has 14 residues. The CDR3 DNA reads TGTGCCAGCACCAAAGGTCTATTGAACACTGAAGCTTTCTTT. Translated, it gives CASTKGLLNTEAFF.

The V and J genes are TRBV7-2 and TRBJ2-3, with D maybe TRBD2 (6 bases). V was clipped by 3 bases and J by 5 bases, with 12 bases between them. Germline V gene lookup returns CDR1 SGHTA and CDR2 FQGNSA. The CDR3 runs 14 residues. This CDR3 reads CASSLLGGGDTQYF. The DNA for the CDR3 is TGTGCCAGCAGCTTGCTCGGGGGAGGAGATACGCAGTATTTT.

The J gene is TRBJ1-5, the V gene TRBV5-1, with TRBD1 identical over 7 bases. Germline-derived CDR1 and CDR2 are SGHRS and YFSETQ. The CDR3 extends over 14 amino acids. Germline trimming cut 4 bases from V and 3 bases from J; bases unmatched to any gene: 4. CDR3 nucleotides: TGCGCCAGCAGCGCCGGACAGGCCAATCAGCCCCAGCATTTT. This sequence encodes CASSAGQANQPQHF.

This CDR3 is CASSRSTEEKLFF. CDR3 DNA: TGCGCCAGCAGCCGATCCACTGAGGAAAAACTGTTTTTT. The chain links TRBV4-3 to TRBJ1-4; D is ambiguous. The CDR3 consists of 13 residues. Germline assignment: CDR1 LGHNA and CDR2 YSLEER. The germline V and J ends were trimmed by 4 bases and 8 bases, with 11 bases remaining between them.

The rearrangement joins TRBV5-1 to TRBJ1-2, with D possibly TRBD1 on 5 matching bases. The germline gives CDR1 SGHRS, CDR2 YFSETQ. V shed 1 base and J shed 10 bases, with 17 bases lying between them. The CDR3 has 14 amino acids. The CDR3: CASSLLAGTLDYTF. DNA of the CDR3: TGCGCCAGCAGCTTGTTGGCGGGGACCCTAGACTACACCTTC.

The chain couples TRBV11-2 to TRBJ1-6; D is possibly TRBD1 (5 bases). Trimming cost V 4 bases and J 9 bases, with 13 bases left between them. Germline V gene sequence: CDR1 SGHAT, CDR2 FQNNGV. The CDR3 consists of 14 residues. The CDR3 protein is CASSSQGVGSPLHF. The CDR3 DNA is TGTGCCAGCAGCTCTCAGGGTGTAGGTTCACCCCTCCACTTT.

This chain uses TRBV11-2 with TRBJ1-3, with unresolved D. V was cut by 1 base and J by 1 base, with 8 bases left in between. CDR1 is SGHAT and CDR2 is FQNNGV in the germline V gene. The CDR3 has 15 residues. CDR3 sequence: CASSLVLTSGNTIYF. For the CDR3, the DNA is TGTGCCAGCAGCTTAGTCCTGACATCTGGAAACACCATATATTTT.

This chain uses TRBV19 with TRBJ2-2; D uncertain. V shed 6 bases and J shed 3 bases, with 11 bases lying between them. CDR3 length equals 14 residues. Germline lookup yields CDR1 LNHDA and CDR2 SQIVND (reference sequence). CDR3 amino acids: CASRSSPDTGELFF. DNA for the CDR3: TGTGCCAGTAGGTCCTCCCCCGACACCGGGGAGCTGTTTTTT.

V is TRBV5-4 and J is TRBJ1-4, with D possibly matching TRBD1 (5 bases). V gave up 1 base and J gave up 5 bases, with 12 bases separating them. Germline loops: CDR1 SGHNT, CDR2 YYREEE (reference sequence). CDR3 length: 15 amino acids. The CDR3 is CASSLSGARNEKLFF. CDR3 sequence (DNA): TGTGCCAGCAGCTTGAGCGGGGCGCGGAATGAAAAACTGTTTTTT.

The CDR3 protein is CASRLQGDSPLHF. CDR3 DNA: TGTGCCAGCAGACTTCAGGGGGATTCACCCCTCCACTTT. The chain uses TRBV6-6 and TRBJ1-6, with 7 nucleotides matching TRBD1. Losses at the gene ends were 6 bases for V and 8 bases for J; bases not matched to a gene: 4. CDR1 and CDR2 from the germline V gene are MNHNY and SVGAGI (reference sequence). The CDR3 is 13 residues long.

The chain combines TRBV7-9 with TRBJ1-6; 11 bases are a match to TRBD1. Germline CDR1 and CDR2: SEHNR and FQNEAQ (reference sequence). The junction had 1 base not matched to a gene; V was cut back by 3 bases and J by 9 bases. CDR3 length: 14 amino acids. The CDR3: CASSFGTGGSPLHF. The DNA of the CDR3 is TGTGCCAGCAGCTTCGGGACAGGGGGTTCACCCCTCCACTTT.

The chain recombines TRBV29-1 with TRBJ2-2; D is perhaps TRBD2 (6 bases). Germline assignment: CDR1 SQVTM and CDR2 ANQGSEA. This CDR3 has 14 amino acids. V was clipped by 6 bases and J by 0 bases, with 11 bases between them. The chain's CDR3 is CSVPGTSNTGELFF. DNA of the CDR3: TGCAGCGTCCCTGGGACTTCGAACACCGGGGAGCTGTTTTTT.

The rearrangement links TRBV6-2 or TRBV6-3 to TRBJ1-5; D is undetermined. The CDR3 length is 15 residues. The ends were cut back, 0 bases at V and 7 bases at J, with 13 bases in the middle. Germline V CDR1 and CDR2: MNHEY, SVGEGT. As DNA, the CDR3 is TGTGCCAGCAGTTACTCGATGGGAGTGGTGCAGCCCCAGCATTTT. It yields the protein CASSYSMGVVQPQHF.

J is TRBJ1-1 and V is TRBV12-2. TRBV12-2 is listed as a pseudogene. This CDR3 spans 17 amino acids. CDR3 amino acids: CASRLPQRRGRDTEAFF. DNA for the CDR3: TGTGCAAGTCGCTTACCCCAACGTCGAGGGCGGGACACTGAAGCTTTCTTT.

This rearrangement joins TRBV3-1 (or the pseudogene TRBV3-2) to TRBJ2-3; D gene ambiguous. In germline, CDR1 is LGHDT, CDR2 YNNKEL (reference sequence). The CDR3 extends over 16 amino acids. V lost 1 base and J 3 bases, leaving 14 bases between the germline ends. CDR3 amino acids: CASSQVNTIGTDTQYF. Written as DNA, the CDR3 is TGTGCCAGCAGCCAAGTCAACACAATCGGGACAGATACGCAGTATTTT.